The entry below describes one TCR beta chain. Its specificity is unknown. This specimen comes from a study of shared clonotypes between healthy human individuals. Findings of the study overall: Memory subsets generally showed lower estimated richness than naive subsets.

V was cut by 7 bases and J by 1 base, with 13 bases left in between. This CDR3 spans 14 amino acids. Germline assignment: CDR1 MNHEY and CDR2 SVGAGI. Genomic DNA of every subset was divided equally among multiple immunoSEQ plates. Sequencing used immunoSEQ multiplex PCR; TCRdb keeps in-frame clones, though not all of them. The repertoire holds 550,000 to 700,000 clones, with around four fifths as singletons. The specimen was memory CD4+ T cells sorted from blood. Subset indicated: CD45RA-negative fraction. The chain carries TRBV6-5 and TRBJ1-1; a weak D match, TRBD1 (5 bases). This receptor was obtained from a woman aged 25 to 39 in good health. The CDR3 is CASTKGTGNTEAFF. DNA for the CDR3: TGTGCCAGCACCAAAGGAACAGGGAACACTGAAGCTTTCTTT.